This T cell receptor beta chain is drawn from a study of blood T cell repertoires in COVID-19. The protocol was immunoSEQ multiplex PCR, while the TCRdb copy is restricted to in-frame clones and leaves out a portion. Here the sample spans about 240,000 clones, roughly 90% being singletons. This CDR3 comprises 14 residues. The V end was cut by 5 bases, the J end by 7 bases, with 17 bases between. Germline values: CDR1 SNHLY, CDR2 FYNNEI. Ten or more counts support this clone. Sequenced input: peripheral blood. The chain uses TRBV2 and TRBJ2-5; tentatively, D is TRBD1 (6 bases). The TCR originated in a man in his sixties who had recovered from COVID-19. The CDR3 region has the DNA TGTGCCAGCAGTAGTCCGGACCAAGGGGGGACCCAGTACTTC. Its translation is CASSSPDQGGTQYF.